This T cell receptor (beta chain) stems from a study of OX40 agonist ivuxolimab in advanced cancers. Study-wide context: The costimulatory receptor OX40 (CD134) was targeted by ivuxolimab, a fully human IgG2 agonistic monoclonal antibody. In the dose-escalation cohort, 70% to 85% of patients were male, and the mean age was roughly 60 years with a range of roughly 20 to 80. Peripheral TCRbeta sequencing was intended to test whether TCR sequence diversity was altered and clonal T-cell expansion was caused by ivuxolimab. Patients were allowed to have had prior anti-PD-1, anti-PD-L1 or anti-CTLA-4 therapy, and around two fifths of the dose-escalation patients had been treated with checkpoint inhibitors. Of the roughly 54 dose-escalation patients, hepatocellular carcinoma was present in around 20, melanoma in approximately 15, renal cell carcinoma in 9 and head and neck cancer in 9. The monotherapy dose-escalation portion (N of about 47 patients) of the phase I ivuxolimab trial is reported in the paper. Intravenous ivuxolimab was administered to patients every 2 weeks at six dose levels: 0.01, 0.1, 0.3, 1.5, 3 and 10 mg/kg. Partial responses occurred in three dose-escalation patients, of whom one had hepatocellular carcinoma and two had cutaneous melanoma. Findings and caveats that apply to the study as a whole: The antigen specificity of the clonally expanded peripheral T cells was not determined. After ivuxolimab, CD8+ T cells had more expanded clones than CD4+ T cells on average. In the 0.1-3.0 mg/kg groups, partial responders had among the lowest normalized peripheral clonal expansion, particularly in CD8+ T cells. Clonal expansion of both CD4+ and CD8+ blood T cells was observed from baseline to week 6 at doses 0.1 to 3.0 mg/kg. Low levels of normalized T-cell clonal expansion were also shown by some nonresponding patients.

A note on this clone: The target of this receptor is not known. Base qualities are missing; no much larger clone stands one base away.

For sequencing of the TCRbeta CDR3 region, genomic DNA was extracted from the sorted cells. TCRbeta CDR3 regions were sequenced using the immunoSEQ Assay. TCRdb carries this immuneACCESS record with in-frame sequences only. Its versions omit some clonotypes, under half of them owing to an unresolved V gene in the studies checked, with the rest unexplained. Here the sample has roughly 66,000 clones; 83% occur a single time. The top ten hold about 2.5% of the sample. The trial excluded patients who had a history of autoimmune disease or were on systemic immunosuppression. In every dose cohort, peripheral blood was drawn for TCR sequencing at baseline, cycle 4 day 1, and cycle 7 day 1. The samples were taken from a phase I, first-in-human, multicenter, open-label dose-escalation trial of ivuxolimab. The trial enrolled adults with locally advanced or metastatic head and neck squamous cell, hepatocellular, melanoma or renal cell carcinoma. Before TCR sequencing, CD4+ T cells and CD8+ T cells from peripheral blood were sorted into separate populations.

The germline V gene (reference sequence) supplies CDR1 LNHNV and CDR2 YYDKDF. At the junction V is shortened by 0 bases and J by 3 bases; bases outside the gene matches: 5. CDR3 length: 16 amino acids, cysteine to phenylalanine. The sequence is cut down to CDR3 DNA, 48 bases in frame from base 1. Material: CD4+ or CD8+ T cells sorted from blood, obtained in a trial of the OX40 agonist ivuxolimab. The source of this sequence is an adult with an advanced solid tumor such as melanoma, head and neck, liver or kidney cancer. The rearranged chain carries TRBV15 and TRBJ2-3, with 8 bases matching TRBD1. DNA sequence: TGTGCCACCAGCAGAGAGGCAGGGGGCAATACAGATACGCAGTATTTT. Translated, this is CATSREAGGNTDTQYF.